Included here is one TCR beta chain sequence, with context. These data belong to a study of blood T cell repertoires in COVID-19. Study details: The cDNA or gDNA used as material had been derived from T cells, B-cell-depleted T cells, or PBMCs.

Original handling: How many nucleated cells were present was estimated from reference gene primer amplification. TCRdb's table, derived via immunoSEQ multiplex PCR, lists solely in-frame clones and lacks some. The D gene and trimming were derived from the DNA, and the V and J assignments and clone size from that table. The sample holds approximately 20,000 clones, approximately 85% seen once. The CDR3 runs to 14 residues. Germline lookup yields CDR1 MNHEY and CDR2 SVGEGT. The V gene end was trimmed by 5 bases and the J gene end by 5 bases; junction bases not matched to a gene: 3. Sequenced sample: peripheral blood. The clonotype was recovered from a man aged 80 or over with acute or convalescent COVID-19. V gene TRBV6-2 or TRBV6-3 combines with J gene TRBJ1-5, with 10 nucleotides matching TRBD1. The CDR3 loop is CASSRQGAHQPQHF. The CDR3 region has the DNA TGTGCCAGCAGTCGACAGGGGGCTCATCAGCCCCAGCATTTT.